A selection of T cell receptor beta chains follows, all from one sample in a study of T cells in narcolepsy. Libraries were prepared by immunoSEQ multiplex PCR; TCRdb keeps only in-frame clonotypes and omits some of them. The table has just over 20,000 clones, roughly 87% seen once. Input material: memory (CD45RA-) CD4+ T cells from blood. Receptors were obtained from a human donor in good health. The CDR3 runs from the conserved cysteine through the conserved F or W. The order of the fields is J gene, V gene, D gene, clone size, CDR3 DNA, CDR3 protein. A D gene is named only where the DNA matches it firmly. Clone size is given for some rows only: seen once, a few or many times, or a class if the clone is expanded.

j_call: TRBJ1-1; v_call: TRBV30; d_call: -; clone_size: few; cdr3_nt: TGTGCCTGGAGTGCAGCGGGGGTAACTGAAGCTTTCTTT; cdr3_aa: CAWSAAGVTEAFF
j_call: TRBJ2-2; v_call: TRBV15; d_call: TRBD1; clone_size: -; cdr3_nt: TGTGCCACCAGCAGATCCACCCGGACAGGGGAAGCCGGGGAGCTGTTTTTT; cdr3_aa: CATSRSTRTGEAGELFF
j_call: TRBJ1-2; v_call: TRBV9; d_call: TRBD1; clone_size: -; cdr3_nt: TGTGCCAGCAGCGGCGGGACAGGCCACTTTGGCTATGGCTACACCTTC; cdr3_aa: CASSGGTGHFGYGYTF
j_call: TRBJ2-5; v_call: TRBV20-1; d_call: -; clone_size: -; cdr3_nt: TGCAGTGCTAGGAACAGAGAGACCCAGTACTTC; cdr3_aa: CSARNRETQYF
j_call: TRBJ2-4; v_call: TRBV5-1; d_call: TRBD2; clone_size: once; cdr3_nt: TGCGCCAGCAGCCCGACTAGCGGGAGAGTTACCAAAAACATTCAGTACTTC; cdr3_aa: CASSPTSGRVTKNIQYF
j_call: TRBJ1-5; v_call: TRBV5-8; d_call: -; clone_size: -; cdr3_nt: TGTGCCAGCAGTCTGGACGGTAGCAATCAGCCCCAGCATTTT; cdr3_aa: CASSLDGSNQPQHF
j_call: TRBJ2-5; v_call: TRBV30; d_call: -; clone_size: -; cdr3_nt: TGTGCCTGGGGGGACGGCCAAGAGACCCAGTACTTC; cdr3_aa: CAWGDGQETQYF
j_call: TRBJ2-7; v_call: TRBV6-5; d_call: TRBD2; clone_size: -; cdr3_nt: TGTGCCAGCGCCCCGGGACTAGCGGGGCACGAGCAGTACTTC; cdr3_aa: CASAPGLAGHEQYF
j_call: TRBJ1-6; v_call: TRBV30; d_call: -; clone_size: -; cdr3_nt: TGTGCCTGGAGTCCATCGACAGGCTATAATTCACCCCTCCACTTT; cdr3_aa: CAWSPSTGYNSPLHF
j_call: TRBJ2-7; v_call: TRBV28; d_call: TRBD1; clone_size: -; cdr3_nt: TGTGCCAGTACGGGACAGAGGGACCACGAGCAGTACTTC; cdr3_aa: CASTGQRDHEQYF
j_call: TRBJ2-1; v_call: TRBV7-8; d_call: -; clone_size: -; cdr3_nt: TGTGCCAGCAGCTCGCTTCGGAGGGGGCAGTTCTTC; cdr3_aa: CASSSLRRGQFF
j_call: TRBJ2-1; v_call: TRBV20-1; d_call: -; clone_size: -; cdr3_nt: TGCAGTGCTAGGAACAATGAGCAGTTCTTC; cdr3_aa: CSARNNEQFF
j_call: TRBJ1-2; v_call: TRBV5-4; d_call: -; clone_size: -; cdr3_nt: TGTGCCAGCAGCAAGGGACTAGGGCAGGTCTATGGCTACACCTTC; cdr3_aa: CASSKGLGQVYGYTF
j_call: TRBJ2-7; v_call: TRBV5-1; d_call: -; clone_size: -; cdr3_nt: TGCGCCAGCAGCGCTAACCAGGGCGAGCAGTACTTC; cdr3_aa: CASSANQGEQYF
j_call: TRBJ2-3; v_call: TRBV30; d_call: -; clone_size: -; cdr3_nt: TGTGCCTGGAGTGCTAGCACAGATACGCAGTATTTT; cdr3_aa: CAWSASTDTQYF
j_call: TRBJ2-5; v_call: TRBV7-8; d_call: TRBD2; clone_size: -; cdr3_nt: TGTGCCAGCAGCTTCGGAAGGGGCGGGGGAGTCTCATATCGGGAGACCCAGTACTTC; cdr3_aa: CASSFGRGGGVSYRETQYF
j_call: TRBJ1-4; v_call: TRBV29-1; d_call: -; clone_size: -; cdr3_nt: TGCAGCGTTGAACAGGGAAGTGAAAAACTGTTTTTT; cdr3_aa: CSVEQGSEKLFF
j_call: TRBJ1-2; v_call: TRBV10-1; d_call: TRBD1; clone_size: -; cdr3_nt: TGCGCCAGCAGGGAGCACCGGGACAGGGGGACCAATAACTATGGCTACACCTTC; cdr3_aa: CASREHRDRGTNNYGYTF
j_call: TRBJ1-2; v_call: TRBV7-2; d_call: -; clone_size: few; cdr3_nt: TGTGCCAGCAGCGAGACATTTGGGGGCGGCTACACCTTC; cdr3_aa: CASSETFGGGYTF
j_call: TRBJ1-1; v_call: TRBV4-3; d_call: -; clone_size: -; cdr3_nt: TGCGCCAGCAGCTCATTGCGGACGGTCGAAGCTTTCTTT; cdr3_aa: CASSSLRTVEAFF
j_call: TRBJ2-3; v_call: TRBV4-2; d_call: -; clone_size: -; cdr3_nt: TGTGCCACCGGGGGGCAAGTTGAAGATACGCAGTATTTT; cdr3_aa: CATGGQVEDTQYF
j_call: TRBJ2-7; v_call: TRBV4-3; d_call: -; clone_size: -; cdr3_nt: TGCGCCAGCAGCCAAGAGGTAGCGGACTACGAGCAGTACTTC; cdr3_aa: CASSQEVADYEQYF
j_call: TRBJ1-1; v_call: TRBV2; d_call: -; clone_size: -; cdr3_nt: TGTGCCAGCACACCTCCTCGCGGGGACACTGAAGCTTTCTTT; cdr3_aa: CASTPPRGDTEAFF
j_call: TRBJ2-1; v_call: TRBV9; d_call: -; clone_size: -; cdr3_nt: TGTGCCAGCAGCGTAGACGCCGTCTCGAACAATGAGCAGTTCTTC; cdr3_aa: CASSVDAVSNNEQFF